The table lists the clone carrying this TCR beta chain with many counts. The sample originates from a study of neurological immune-mediated disorders. Germline CDR1 DFQATT, CDR2 SNEGSKA (reference sequence). V trimming: 4 bases; J trimming: 4 bases; junction bases outside the gene matches: 9. The CDR3 has 14 residues. TCRdb passed the 5' RACE reads through MiXCR, listing each CDR3 protein once. The sample holds tens of thousands of distinct CDR3 sequences, under 6.5% seen once. This receptor was identified in a woman aged 35 to 49 in good health. V is TRBV20-1 and J is TRBJ2-7; 8 bases match TRBD2. The material sequenced was CD4+ T cells from blood. The CDR3 spells CSAIRAGEGYEQYF. DNA for the CDR3: TGCAGTGCTATCAGAGCGGGAGAGGGGTACGAGCAGTACTTC.